The clone carrying this T cell receptor (beta chain) was detected a few times. What it binds is unknown. This sample is part of a study of response to subunit inactivated influenza vaccine. TCRdb called the RT-PCR reads again in MiXCR, with one record for every CDR3 protein. The sample yields around 850,000 distinct CDR3 sequences, approximately 18% seen once. Germline CDR1 is MGHRA and CDR2 is YSYEKL. Trimming at V came to 1 base and at J to 3 bases, leaving 3 bases not matched to a gene. The CDR3 has 14 residues. General study findings and limits: The authors proposed limited new T cell recruitment per seasonal influenza vaccination.

Sequences were derived from PBMCs from blood, sampled around 5 days after vaccination. The chain recombines TRBV4-1 with TRBJ2-7; 7 positions match TRBD2. The clonotype originates from a man in his fifties or sixties who received an inactivated influenza vaccine. As DNA, the CDR3 is TGCGCCAGCAGCCAAGTAGCGGGCGGCTACGAGCAGTACTTC. It yields the protein CASSQVAGGYEQYF.